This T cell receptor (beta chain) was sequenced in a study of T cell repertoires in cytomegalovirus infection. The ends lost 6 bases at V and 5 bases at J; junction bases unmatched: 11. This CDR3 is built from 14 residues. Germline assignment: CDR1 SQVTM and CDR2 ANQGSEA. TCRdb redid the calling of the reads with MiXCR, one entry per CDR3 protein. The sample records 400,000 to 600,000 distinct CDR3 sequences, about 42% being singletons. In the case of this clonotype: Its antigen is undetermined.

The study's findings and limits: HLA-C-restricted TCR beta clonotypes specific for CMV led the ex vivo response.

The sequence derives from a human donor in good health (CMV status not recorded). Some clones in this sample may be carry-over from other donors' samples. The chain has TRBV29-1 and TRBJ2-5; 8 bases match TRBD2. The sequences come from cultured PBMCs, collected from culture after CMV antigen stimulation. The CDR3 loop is CSVALRGGLETQYF. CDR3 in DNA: TGCAGCGTAGCCCTCCGGGGGGGCCTCGAGACCCAGTACTTC.